This TCR beta chain derives from a study of T cells expressing NK-cell markers. Production of TCR beta cDNA relied on 5'RACE template switching with UMIs. TCRdb reprocessed the 5' RACE reads; each CDR3 protein has one entry and no DNA is given. The sample holds 500,000 to 700,000 distinct CDR3 sequences. CDR1 is MNHEY, CDR2 SMNVEV, per germline (reference sequence). The CDR3 spans 12 residues. The chain has TRBV27 and TRBJ1-1. The sample consisted of blood T cells: a sorted CD56 or NKG2C T cell subset, CD4+ or CD8+ T cells, or bulk PBMC T cells (not recorded which). The origin of this receptor is a man in his late teens or twenties in good health. The CDR3 reads CASSSVGTEAFF.